The 30 T cell receptor beta chains below were found in one sample sequenced in a study of blood T cell repertoires in COVID-19. TCRdb's table, derived via immunoSEQ multiplex PCR, lists solely in-frame clones and lacks some. The sample lists tens of thousands of clones, around 83% seen once, with 59% in the top ten. The sequenced sample consisted of peripheral blood. These TCRs come from a man between 65 and 79 years old with acute or convalescent COVID-19.

The chain's CDR3 is CASSRDISYEQYF. The CDR3 region has the DNA TGTGCCAGCTCACGGGACATCTCCTACGAGCAGTACTTC. The chain uses TRBV18 and TRBJ2-7; TRBD1 might be the D (6 bases). Germline assignment: CDR1 KGHSH and CDR2 LQKENI. This CDR3 region has 13 residues. Trimming left V 4 bases short and J 0 bases short, with 7 bases between.

This clone was recorded once. The rearrangement joins TRBV28 to TRBJ1-1, with D possibly matching TRBD1 (5 bases). CDR3 size: 15 residues. CDR1 is MDHEN and CDR2 is SYDVKM in the germline V gene. V was shortened by 5 bases and J by 1 base, with 14 bases between the two germline ends. CDR3 residues: CASSPPGLGNTEAFF. The CDR3 region has the DNA TGTGCCAGCAGTCCCCCGGGACTGGGGAACACTGAAGCTTTCTTT.

The chain has TRBV6-2 or TRBV6-3 and TRBJ2-3; 9 nucleotides match TRBD2. The CDR3 length is 16 residues. The germline V gene encodes CDR1 MNHEY and CDR2 SVGEGT. V lost 5 bases to trimming and J lost 8 bases; unmatched junction nucleotides: 14. The CDR3 protein is CASSLGVAGAVGTQYF. CDR3 bases: TGTGCCAGCAGTCTGGGAGTAGCGGGGGCCGTCGGTACGCAGTATTTT.

The chain is built from TRBV6-2 or TRBV6-3 and TRBJ2-3, with D possibly matching TRBD2 (6 bases). This CDR3 spans 16 amino acids. The germline V gene encodes CDR1 MNHEY and CDR2 SVGEGT. V dropped 4 bases and J dropped 1 base, with 15 bases sitting between them. The CDR3 DNA follows: TGTGCCAGCAGTTTAACGCGGGACTGGCGCACAGATACGCAGTATTTT. Encoded protein: CASSLTRDWRTDTQYF.

This rearrangement joins TRBV7-3 to TRBJ2-5; 7 positions match TRBD1. V was clipped by 1 base and J by 1 base; unmatched bases: 3. This CDR3 spans 15 amino acids. The germline V gene has CDR1 SGHTA and CDR2 FQGTGA. The CDR3 reads CASSLKGQFQETQYF. The CDR3 nucleotides read TGTGCCAGCAGCTTAAAGGGACAGTTCCAAGAGACCCAGTACTTC.

The chain couples TRBV29-1 to TRBJ2-7; a weak D match, TRBD1 (5 bases). Germline V gene data show CDR1 as SQVTM and CDR2 as ANQGSEA. This CDR3 has 11 residues. Trimming removed 6 bases at V and 3 bases at J, with 9 bases between. The CDR3 DNA follows: TGCAGCGTCGTACAGGACTACGAGCAGTACTTC. This sequence encodes CSVVQDYEQYF.

This chain connects TRBV12-3 or TRBV12-4 to TRBJ1-1, with 7 nucleotides matching TRBD1. The V gene end was trimmed by 10 bases and the J gene end by 6 bases; junction bases not matched to a gene: 5. This CDR3 spans 11 amino acids. CDR3 sequence (DNA): TGTGCCACCAAGGGGGCCGCTGAAGCTTTCTTT. It yields the protein CATKGAAEAFF.

The chain uses TRBV5-6 and TRBJ2-1; the D gene is possibly TRBD2 (6 bases). The germline V gene has CDR1 SGHDT and CDR2 YYEEEE. The CDR3 is 16 amino acids. The germline V and J ends were trimmed by 4 bases and 8 bases, with 22 bases remaining between them. CDR3 bases: TGTGCCAGCAGCCATACCCGACTAGGTGGGTTCGATGAGCAGTTCTTC. Translation gives CASSHTRLGGFDEQFF.

This chain links TRBV5-1 with TRBJ1-2, with 7 positions matching TRBD1. Germline CDR1 reads SGHRS; CDR2 reads YFSETQ. The CDR3 extends over 12 amino acids. V lost 0 bases to trimming and J lost 9 bases; unmatched junction nucleotides: 2. CDR3: CASSLDRGSYTF. The CDR3 bases are TGCGCCAGCAGCTTGGACAGGGGAAGCTACACCTTC.

The V call is TRBV10-3, the J call TRBJ2-1; D uncertain. Per germline, CDR1 ENHRY and CDR2 SYGVKD. CDR3 length: 14 amino acids. Between the trimmed V and J ends, which lost 6 bases and 7 bases, there was a span of 16 bases. Written as DNA, the CDR3 is TGTGCCATCAGCCCTGTTCAGGCAGGTAATGAGCAGTTCTTC. Amino acids: CAISPVQAGNEQFF.

This rearrangement joins TRBV11-3 to TRBJ2-3, with 10 bases matching TRBD2. J was trimmed by 5 bases and V by 3 bases; bases with no gene match: 5. Looked up from germline, CDR1 is SGHNT and CDR2 is YENEEA. The CDR3 sequence is 15 residues long. The CDR3 nucleotides are TGTGCCAGCAGCTTGAAGCGGGGGGGCGGAGATACGCAGTATTTT. The encoded protein is CASSLKRGGGDTQYF.

The chain has TRBV7-2 and TRBJ1-1, with 7 positions matching TRBD1. CDR1 and CDR2 from the germline V gene are SGHTA and FQGNSA. The CDR3 length is 16 residues. Trimming cost V 1 base and J 0 bases; bases outside gene matches: 5. This CDR3 reads CASSLGPQGLNTEAFF. For the CDR3, the DNA is TGTGCCAGCAGCTTAGGACCACAGGGGTTGAACACTGAAGCTTTCTTT. The complete variable domain, with remaining parts taken from reference TRBV7-2 and TRBJ1-1, reads GAGVSQSPSNKVTEKGKDVELRCDPISGHTALYWYRQSLGQGLEFLIYFQGNSAPDKSGLPSDRFSAERTGGSVSTLTIQRTQQEDSAVYLCASSLGPQGLNTEAFFGQGTRLTVV.

This chain joins TRBV28 and TRBJ2-3, with unresolved D. The length of the CDR3 is 14 residues. Germline values: CDR1 MDHEN, CDR2 SYDVKM. V lost 3 bases and J 1 base, leaving 8 bases between the germline ends. DNA for the CDR3: TGTGCCAGCAGTTTTATATCAGGCACAGATACGCAGTATTTT. Encoded protein: CASSFISGTDTQYF.

Written as DNA, the CDR3 is TGTGCCAGCAGCCCCGGACTAGCGGAAGGGGATACGCAGTATTTT. Its translation: CASSPGLAEGDTQYF. V and J are TRBV5-4 and TRBJ2-3, with 10 nucleotides matching TRBD2. V dropped 4 bases and J dropped 6; count of bases not matched to a gene: 8. CDR3 length: 15 residues. The germline gives CDR1 SGHNT, CDR2 YYREEE (reference sequence).

This chain uses TRBV28 with TRBJ1-5; D ambiguous. The CDR3 is made up of 12 amino acids. Looked up from germline, CDR1 is MDHEN and CDR2 is SYDVKM. Trimming removed 8 bases from V and 3 bases from J, with 8 bases in between. The CDR3 reads CASGRVNQPQHF. DNA for the CDR3: TGTGCCAGCGGGCGGGTCAATCAGCCCCAGCATTTT.

This chain connects TRBV6-2 or TRBV6-3 to TRBJ1-2, with 7 bases fitting TRBD1. This CDR3 comprises 14 residues. From germline, CDR1 is MNHEY and CDR2 SVGEGT. The junction had 12 bases not matched to a gene; V was cut back by 6 bases and J by 8 bases. Here the CDR3 reads CASSIRRQGQGYTF. The CDR3 DNA is TGTGCCAGCAGCATCCGGAGACAGGGTCAGGGCTACACCTTC.

V is TRBV27 and J is TRBJ1-5; D is unclear. Trimming removed 7 bases from V and 0 bases from J, with 16 bases in between. CDR3 size: 16 residues. Germline-derived CDR1 and CDR2 are MNHEY and SMNVEV (reference sequence). CDR3 nucleotides: TGTGCCAGCAAAGGAGGACCTAACCATAGCAATCAGCCCCAGCATTTT. As protein: CASKGGPNHSNQPQHF.

The V and J genes are TRBV28 and TRBJ2-7; 8 bases are shared with TRBD2. The CDR3 covers 15 residues. Germline V gene data show CDR1 as MDHEN and CDR2 as SYDVKM. J lost 3 bases, V lost 3 bases, and 7 bases had no gene match. CDR3 amino acids: CASSLRGSGVYEQYF. In DNA, the CDR3 is TGTGCCAGCAGTTTGAGAGGTAGCGGGGTCTACGAGCAGTACTTC.

The chain joins TRBV5-6 to TRBJ1-6; possible D gene TRBD1, 6 bases. Between the trimmed V and J ends, which lost 1 base and 2 bases, there was a span of 10 bases. Germline values: CDR1 SGHDT, CDR2 YYEEEE. The CDR3 is made up of 16 amino acids. The CDR3 is CASSLNRATYNSPLHF. CDR3 nucleotides: TGTGCCAGCAGCTTGAACAGGGCGACCTATAATTCACCCCTCCACTTT.

The chain joins TRBV28 to TRBJ1-5; the D is unclear. The CDR3 spans 11 residues. Trimming shortened V by 8 bases and J by 7 bases, and 9 bases separated the two germline ends. Per the germline V gene, CDR1 is MDHEN and CDR2 is SYDVKM. DNA of the CDR3: TGTGCCAGCCGGAGTGGGCAGCCCCAGCATTTT. Translated, it gives CASRSGQPQHF.

The chain recombines TRBV19 with TRBJ1-5; possibly TRBD1 for D (5 bases). This CDR3 has 16 residues. Germline assignment: CDR1 LNHDA and CDR2 SQIVND (reference sequence). V shed 1 base and J shed 6 bases, with 16 bases lying between them. DNA for the CDR3: TGTGCCAGTAGTATAGGGTTAGGGAGGGGAGTTCAGCCCCAGCATTTT. Translating gives CASSIGLGRGVQPQHF.

This clone was recorded only once. The rearrangement uses TRBV6-4 and TRBJ2-7, with D maybe TRBD2 (6 bases). Trimming left V 2 bases short and J 0 bases short, with 11 bases between. This CDR3 spans 15 amino acids. CDR1 is MRHNA and CDR2 is SNTAGT in the germline V gene. This CDR3 is CASSDRNGSSYEQYF. CDR3 coding DNA: TGTGCCAGCAGTGACCGTAACGGGAGCTCCTACGAGCAGTACTTC.

The CDR3 region is CASSPAPDPRGEKLFF. The CDR3 DNA is TGTGCCAGCTCCCCCGCCCCCGACCCACGAGGTGAAAAACTGTTTTTT. The gene calls are TRBV18 and TRBJ1-4; D ambiguous. Deletions cut 6 bases from V and 7 bases from J, with 21 bases between. CDR1 is KGHSH, CDR2 LQKENI, per germline. There are 16 residues in the CDR3.

The V call is TRBV4-3, the J call TRBJ1-4, with TRBD1 matching 7 bases. This CDR3 has 15 residues. The trim removed 5 bases at V and 0 bases at J, leaving 3 bases unmatched. The V gene's germline CDR1 is LGHNA and CDR2 YSLEER. The CDR3 region is CASSWDSTTNEKLFF. DNA of the CDR3: TGCGCCAGCAGCTGGGACAGCACAACTAATGAAAAACTGTTTTTT.

This rearrangement joins TRBV12-3 or TRBV12-4 to TRBJ1-2; D gene ambiguous. Trimming shortened V by 5 bases and J by 3 bases, and 10 bases separated the two germline ends. CDR3 length equals 13 residues. The CDR3 reads CASSPNMDYGYTF. CDR3 coding DNA: TGTGCCAGCAGTCCTAATATGGACTATGGCTACACCTTC.

The chain carries TRBV16 and TRBJ1-5, with 9 positions matching TRBD1. The CDR3 extends over 14 amino acids. Germline values: CDR1 KGHSY, CDR2 FQNENV. Losses at the gene ends were 3 bases for V and 5 bases for J; bases not matched to a gene: 2. The CDR3 reads CASSQGTGHQPQHF. CDR3 coding DNA: TGTGCCAGCAGCCAGGGGACAGGGCATCAGCCCCAGCATTTT. Full variable domain (missing parts from reference TRBV16 and TRBJ1-5): GEEVAQTPKHLVRGEGQKAKLYCAPIKGHSYVFWYQQVLKNEFKFLISFQNENVFDETGMPKERFSAKCLPNSPCSLEIQATKLEDSAVYFCASSQGTGHQPQHFGDGTRLSIL.

The chain has TRBV6-1 and TRBJ2-3, with 11 nucleotides matching TRBD2. CDR1 is MNHNS, CDR2 SASEGT, per germline. V lost 4 bases and J lost 1; bases outside the gene matches: 13. The CDR3 covers 19 residues. The CDR3: CASSVSMGTSGSGTDTQYF. The CDR3 bases are TGTGCCAGCAGTGTGTCGATGGGAACTAGCGGGAGCGGCACAGATACGCAGTATTTT.

The gene calls are TRBV7-9 and TRBJ1-1, with a possible D match to TRBD1 (5 bases). Germline V lookup: CDR1 SEHNR, CDR2 FQNEAQ (reference sequence). The length of the CDR3 is 14 residues. V lost 4 bases, J lost 2 bases, and 11 bases lay in between. CDR3 protein: CASSSLGANTEAFF. CDR3 sequence (DNA): TGTGCCAGCAGCTCCCTAGGGGCCAACACTGAAGCTTTCTTT.

The chain is built from TRBV27 and TRBJ2-5, with 10 bases lining up with TRBD2. The V segment lost 7 bases and the J segment 4 bases; nucleotides outside the gene matches: 9. Germline V lookup: CDR1 MNHEY, CDR2 SMNVEV (reference sequence). The CDR3 is made up of 15 amino acids. The CDR3 loop reads CASTSLAGPGETQYF. The CDR3 DNA reads TGTGCCAGCACCTCACTAGCGGGGCCTGGAGAGACCCAGTACTTC.

This chain links TRBV30 with TRBJ1-4; maybe TRBD1 (6 bases). In germline, CDR1 is GTSNPN, CDR2 SVGIG (reference sequence). The CDR3 contains 14 residues. The ends were cut back, 1 base at V and 2 bases at J, with 8 bases in the middle. This CDR3 reads CAWSAGATNEKLFF. The CDR3 nucleotides are TGTGCCTGGAGTGCAGGGGCGACTAATGAAAAACTGTTTTTT.